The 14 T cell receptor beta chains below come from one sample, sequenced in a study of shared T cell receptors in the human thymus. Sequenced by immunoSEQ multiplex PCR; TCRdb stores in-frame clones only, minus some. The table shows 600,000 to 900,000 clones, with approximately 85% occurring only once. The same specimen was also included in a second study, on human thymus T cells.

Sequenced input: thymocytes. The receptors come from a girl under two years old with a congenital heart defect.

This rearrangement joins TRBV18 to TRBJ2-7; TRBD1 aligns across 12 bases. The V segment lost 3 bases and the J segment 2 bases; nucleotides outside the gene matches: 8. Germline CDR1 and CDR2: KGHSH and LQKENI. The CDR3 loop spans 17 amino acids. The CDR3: CASSPPGQGARAYEQYF. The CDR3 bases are TGTGCCAGCTCACCCCCGGGACAGGGGGCGCGGGCCTACGAGCAGTACTTC. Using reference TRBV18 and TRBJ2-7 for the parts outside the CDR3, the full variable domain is NAGVMQNPRHLVRRRGQEARLRCSPMKGHSHVYWYRQLPEEGLKFMVYLQKENIIDESGMPKERFSAEFPKEGPSILRIQQVVRGDSAAYFCASSPPGQGARAYEQYFGPGTRLTVT.

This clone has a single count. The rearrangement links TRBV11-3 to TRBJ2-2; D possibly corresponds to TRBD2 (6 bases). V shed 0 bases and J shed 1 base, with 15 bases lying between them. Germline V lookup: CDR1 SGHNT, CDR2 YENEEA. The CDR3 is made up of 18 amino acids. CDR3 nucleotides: TGTGCCAGCAGCTTAGATCCTCCCAGGACTATGAACACCGGGGAGCTGTTTTTT. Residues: CASSLDPPRTMNTGELFF.

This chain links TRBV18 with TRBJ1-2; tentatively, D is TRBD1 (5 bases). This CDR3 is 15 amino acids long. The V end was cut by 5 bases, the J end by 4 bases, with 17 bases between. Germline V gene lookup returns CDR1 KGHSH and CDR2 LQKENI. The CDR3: CASSNGNWRGYGYTF. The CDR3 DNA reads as TGTGCCAGCTCAAATGGAAACTGGAGGGGCTATGGCTACACCTTC.

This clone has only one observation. For the CDR3, the DNA is TGTGCCAGCAGTTGGAACAGCCCCTATAATTCACCCCTCCACTTT. It translates to CASSWNSPYNSPLHF. The V and J genes are TRBV6-5 and TRBJ1-6; D gene ambiguous. V was shortened by 4 bases and J by 2 bases, with 9 bases between the two germline ends. This CDR3 has 15 residues. Germline V gives CDR1 MNHEY, CDR2 SVGAGI.

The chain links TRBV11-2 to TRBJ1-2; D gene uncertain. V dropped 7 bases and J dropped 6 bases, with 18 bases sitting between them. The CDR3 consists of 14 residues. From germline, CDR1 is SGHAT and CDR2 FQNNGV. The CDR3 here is CASNPHLEEDGYTF. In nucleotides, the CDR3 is TGTGCCAGCAACCCCCACCTGGAGGAGGATGGCTACACCTTC.

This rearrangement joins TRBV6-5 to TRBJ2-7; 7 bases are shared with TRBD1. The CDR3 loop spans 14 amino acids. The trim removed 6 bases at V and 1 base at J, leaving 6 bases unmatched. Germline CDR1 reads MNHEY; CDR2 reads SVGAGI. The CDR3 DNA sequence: TGTGCCAGCAGCGGACAGGTACCTTCCTACGAGCAGTACTTC. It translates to CASSGQVPSYEQYF.

The CDR3 is CASSSIPNRGRASNQPQHF. As DNA, the CDR3 is TGTGCCAGCAGTTCCATTCCTAACAGGGGCAGGGCGAGCAATCAGCCCCAGCATTTT. The J gene is TRBJ1-5, the V gene TRBV28; 7 nucleotides line up with TRBD1. Per germline, CDR1 MDHEN and CDR2 SYDVKM. J gave up 1 base and V 4 bases, and 16 bases lay outside the gene matches. This CDR3 region has 19 residues.

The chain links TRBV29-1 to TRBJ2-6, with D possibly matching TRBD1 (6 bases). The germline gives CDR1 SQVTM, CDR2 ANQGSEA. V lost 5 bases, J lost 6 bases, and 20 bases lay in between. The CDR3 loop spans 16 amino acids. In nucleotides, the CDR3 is TGCAGCGTTCGTCCGAGACAGGCGGCGAAGGCCAACGTCCTGACTTTC. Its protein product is CSVRPRQAAKANVLTF.

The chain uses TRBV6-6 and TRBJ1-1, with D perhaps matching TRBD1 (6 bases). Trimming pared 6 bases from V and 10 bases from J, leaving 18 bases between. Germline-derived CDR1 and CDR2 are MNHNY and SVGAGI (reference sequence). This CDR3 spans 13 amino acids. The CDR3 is CASSGDTATRAFF. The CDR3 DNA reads TGTGCCAGCAGCGGGGACACCGCGACCCGAGCTTTCTTT.

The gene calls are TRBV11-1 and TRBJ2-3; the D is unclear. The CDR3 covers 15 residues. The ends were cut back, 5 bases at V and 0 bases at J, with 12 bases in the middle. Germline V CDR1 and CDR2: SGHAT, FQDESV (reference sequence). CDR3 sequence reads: CASSLKSPSTDTQYF. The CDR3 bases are TGTGCCAGCAGCCTTAAGAGCCCTAGCACAGATACGCAGTATTTT.

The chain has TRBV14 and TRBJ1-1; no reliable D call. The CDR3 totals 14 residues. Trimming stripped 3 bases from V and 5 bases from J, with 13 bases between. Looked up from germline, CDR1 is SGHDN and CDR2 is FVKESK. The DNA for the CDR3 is TGTGCCAGCAGCCATCATGACTCGGGGACTGAAGCTTTCTTT. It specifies CASSHHDSGTEAFF.

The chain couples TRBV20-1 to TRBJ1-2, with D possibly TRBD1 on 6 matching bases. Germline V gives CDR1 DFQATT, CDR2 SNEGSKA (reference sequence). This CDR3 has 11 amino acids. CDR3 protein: CGTDRNYGYTF. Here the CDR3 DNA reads TGCGGAACCGACAGGAACTATGGCTACACCTTC.

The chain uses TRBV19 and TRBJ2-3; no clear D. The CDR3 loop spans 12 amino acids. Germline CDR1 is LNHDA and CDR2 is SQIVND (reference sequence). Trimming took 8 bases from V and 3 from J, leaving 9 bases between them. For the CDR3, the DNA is TGTGCCAGTTCTGAGTCGACAGATACGCAGTATTTT. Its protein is CASSESTDTQYF.

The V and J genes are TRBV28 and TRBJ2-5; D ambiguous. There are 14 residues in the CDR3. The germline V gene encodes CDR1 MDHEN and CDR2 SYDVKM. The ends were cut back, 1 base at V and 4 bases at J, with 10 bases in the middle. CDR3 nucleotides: TGTGCCAGCAGTTTATATCCGGGTTTAGAGACCCAGTACTTC. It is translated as CASSLYPGLETQYF.